Detailed here is one T cell receptor (beta chain). Its antigen is undetermined. Germline CDR1 and CDR2: MNHNS and SASEGT. The germline V and J ends were trimmed by 6 bases and 3 bases, with 6 bases remaining between them. The CDR3 runs to 11 residues. This record belongs to a study of cytomegalovirus exposure and HLA in healthy donors. The overall study: The platform used for the 120 validation repertoires matched that of the approximately 670 first-cohort repertoires, a later analysis reported. Regarding the study as a whole: In a later analysis, first-cohort TCR clusters were found to tend to co-occur in the roughly 120 validation repertoires. The investigators catalogued 180 or so TCR beta chains as cytomegalovirus-associated.

Assay: immunoSEQ multiplex PCR; the TCRdb copy retains only in-frame clones and omits some. The table lists about 160,000 clones, 80% to 90% of them singletons. The V and J genes are TRBV6-1 and TRBJ2-7; the D is unclear. This sequence was found in a woman aged 25 to 39 in good health and CMV-seronegative. Sequences were obtained from PBMCs. CDR3 residues: CASSSNYEQYF. As DNA, the CDR3 is TGTGCCAGCAGCAGCAACTACGAGCAGTACTTC.